The sequence of this TCR beta chain was determined in a study of T-cell reconstitution after alpha-beta-depleted transplantation in children. V gave up 7 bases and J gave up 5 bases; unmatched junction bases: 4. This CDR3 has 12 residues. The germline CDR1 and CDR2 sequences are SEHNR and FQNEAQ (reference sequence). Unique molecular identifiers were incorporated into the prepared TCRbeta library. TCRdb independently ran MiXCR on the PCR reads; one entry per CDR3 protein. The profile shows about 240,000 distinct CDR3 sequences, roughly 24% of them singletons. The V gene is TRBV7-9, the J gene TRBJ1-2, with 7 bases fitting TRBD1. Sequencing was performed on PBMCs, taken before TCRalphabeta/CD19-depleted stem cell transplant. The sequence was obtained from a girl aged 2 to 9 with Fanconi anemia, due to receive a stem cell transplant. The CDR3 DNA reads TGTGCCAGCACCCCGACAGGGTATGGCTACACCTTC. This translates into CASTPTGYGYTF.